This TCR beta chain was documented in a study of cytomegalovirus exposure and HLA in healthy donors. This clone came up a few times. The same CDR3 arises from other DNA sequences in this sample as well. This PCR relied on a set of 60 Vbeta primers and 13 Jbeta primers. Generated by immunoSEQ multiplex PCR, the TCRdb table keeps only in-frame clones and is missing some. There are more than 150,000 clones in the sample; roughly 88% occur only once, and about 9.3% lies in the top ten. The specimen was PBMCs. The sequence derives from a man between 18 and 29 years old in good health and CMV-seropositive.

For the CDR3, the DNA is TGTGCCAGCAGTTTAATGGGACAGGGTCCCCACGAGCAGTACTTC. This translates into CASSLMGQGPHEQYF. The V and J genes are TRBV27 and TRBJ2-7, with 9 bases matching TRBD1. The length of the CDR3 is 15 residues. The germline gives CDR1 MNHEY, CDR2 SMNVEV (reference sequence). The junction had 7 bases not matched to a gene; V was cut back by 2 bases and J by 5 bases.